This T cell receptor beta chain was recovered during a study of blood T cells in healthy people across ages. Study-wide context: Template switching retrieved approximately one barcoded beta molecule for each two T cells.

Study results and caveats: Across the age range, TCR beta diversity per million T cells fell in a roughly linear way.

With V trimmed by 3 bases and J by 6 bases, 12 bases remained unmatched. The germline V gene has CDR1 DFQATT and CDR2 SNEGSKA (reference sequence). This CDR3 comprises 15 residues. Healthy individuals of Caucasian origin from Russia, aged roughly 6 to 95, served as donors. Combining a sample-barcoded 5' primer with a J-beta primer mix, a second PCR ran for 7 to 11 cycles. TCRdb re-called the 5' RACE reads with MiXCR, one entry per CDR3 protein. The table includes roughly 1.9 million distinct CDR3 sequences, 39% detected once. A word on this clonotype: Its antigen remains unidentified.

The sequencing sample was made of blood. The receptor was isolated from a human donor in good health. The chain has TRBV20-1 and TRBJ2-3; TRBD2 matches 7 bases. CDR3 sequence reads: CSARTPGGGADTQYF. The CDR3 region has the DNA TGCAGTGCTAGGACGCCGGGAGGTGGGGCGGATACGCAGTATTTT.